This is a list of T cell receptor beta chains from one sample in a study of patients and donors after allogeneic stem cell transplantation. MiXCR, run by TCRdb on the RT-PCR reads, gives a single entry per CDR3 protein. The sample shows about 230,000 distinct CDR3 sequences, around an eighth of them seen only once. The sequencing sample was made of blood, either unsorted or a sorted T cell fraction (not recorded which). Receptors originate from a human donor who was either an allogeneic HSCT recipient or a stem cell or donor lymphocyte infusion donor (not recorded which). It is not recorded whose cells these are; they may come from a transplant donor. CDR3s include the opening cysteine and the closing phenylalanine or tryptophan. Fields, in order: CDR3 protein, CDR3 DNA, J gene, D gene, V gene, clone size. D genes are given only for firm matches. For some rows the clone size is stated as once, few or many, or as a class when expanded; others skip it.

CDR3: CASSLGGGGSYEQYF; DNA: TGTGCCAGCAGCTTAGGCGGGGGGGGCTCCTACGAGCAGTACTTC; J: TRBJ2-7; D: TRBD2; V: TRBV7-2; size: .
CDR3: CASSHKRVEYNEQFF; DNA: TGTGCCAGCAGCCACAAGCGGGTGGAATACAATGAGCAGTTCTTC; J: TRBJ2-1; D: .; V: TRBV7-2; size: many
CDR3: CASSGQGRGNEQFF; DNA: TGTGCCAGCAGTGGACAGGGTAGAGGGAATGAGCAGTTCTTC; J: TRBJ2-1; D: TRBD1; V: TRBV6-1; size: few
CDR3: CASSGTGTGGEQYF; DNA: TGTGCCAGCAGTGGGACCGGGACTGGGGGCGAGCAGTACTTC; J: TRBJ2-7; D: .; V: TRBV2; size: many
CDR3: CASSEVEEKLFF; DNA: TGTGCCAGCAGTGAAGTCGAAGAAAAACTGTTTTTT; J: TRBJ1-4; D: .; V: TRBV6-1; size: .
CDR3: CASSFTAMNTEAFF; DNA: TGTGCCAGCAGCTTCACAGCGATGAACACTGAAGCTTTCTTT; J: TRBJ1-1; D: .; V: TRBV7-3; size: .
CDR3: CASSSVSSEQYF; DNA: TGTGCCAGCAGCTCCGTTTCAAGCGAGCAGTACTTC; J: TRBJ2-7; D: .; V: TRBV11-2; size: few
CDR3: CAISGSFSNQPQHF; DNA: TGTGCCATCAGTGGCAGTTTTAGCAATCAGCCCCAGCATTTT; J: TRBJ1-5; D: .; V: TRBV10-3; size: few
CDR3: CASRGTANTEAFF; DNA: TGTGCCAGCAGGGGGACGGCGAACACTGAAGCTTTCTTT; J: TRBJ1-1; D: .; V: TRBV6-1; size: many
CDR3: CASSSRGGPTYEQYF; DNA: TGTGCCAGCAGCTCCCGGGGGGGGCCAACCTACGAGCAGTACTTC; J: TRBJ2-7; D: TRBD2; V: TRBV7-2; size: many
CDR3: CSAEATNEKLFF; DNA: TGCAGTGCTGAAGCAACTAATGAAAAACTGTTTTTT; J: TRBJ1-4; D: .; V: TRBV20-1; size: many
CDR3: CASSQDTYSPLHF; DNA: TGCGCCAGCAGCCAAGATACCTATTCACCCCTCCACTTT; J: TRBJ1-6; D: .; V: TRBV4-3; size: .
CDR3: CASSLQGDGAYEQYF; DNA: TGTGCCAGCTCACTTCAGGGGGACGGGGCCTACGAGCAGTACTTC; J: TRBJ2-7; D: TRBD1; V: TRBV18; size: many
CDR3: CATGQGANYGYTF; DNA: TGTGCCACCGGACAGGGCGCTAACTATGGCTACACCTTC; J: TRBJ1-2; D: TRBD1; V: TRBV3-1; size: few
CDR3: CASTGHDRDRGDTQYF; DNA: TGTGCCAGCACCGGTCACGACAGGGACAGAGGGGATACGCAGTATTTT; J: TRBJ2-3; D: TRBD1; V: TRBV6-2/TRBV6-3; size: few
CDR3: CASRQGQESNEQFF; DNA: TGTGCCAGCAGACAAGGACAGGAGTCCAATGAGCAGTTCTTC; J: TRBJ2-1; D: TRBD1; V: TRBV3-1; size: .
CDR3: CASSSQGQKDAFF; DNA: TGTGCCAGCAGCTCACAGGGACAGAAAGACGCTTTCTTT; J: TRBJ1-1; D: TRBD1; V: TRBV7-3; size: many
CDR3: CSAREPKPEAGYEQFF; DNA: TGCAGTGCTAGAGAGCCCAAGCCGGAAGCGGGGTATGAACAGTTCTTC; J: TRBJ2-1; D: TRBD2; V: TRBV20-1; size: .
CDR3: CASSPSRGVGYGYTF; DNA: TGTGCCAGCAGCCCTAGTCGAGGAGTAGGGTATGGCTACACCTTC; J: TRBJ1-2; D: .; V: TRBV5-5; size: .
CDR3: CSARAGTANTGELFF; DNA: TGCAGTGCTCGCGCCGGGACAGCGAACACCGGGGAGCTGTTTTTT; J: TRBJ2-2; D: TRBD1; V: TRBV20-1; size: many
CDR3: CSAHLAGVSFNEQFF; DNA: TGCAGTGCCCACCTAGCGGGAGTCTCGTTCAATGAGCAGTTCTTC; J: TRBJ2-1; D: TRBD2; V: TRBV20-1; size: .
CDR3: CASSVQGASDTQYF; DNA: TGTGCCAGCTCGGTACAGGGGGCGTCAGATACGCAGTATTTT; J: TRBJ2-3; D: TRBD1; V: TRBV7-2; size: few